This is a list of T cell receptor beta chains from one sample in a study of beta chain features in type 1 diabetes. Measured with immunoSEQ multiplex PCR; TCRdb has only the in-frame clones, and not every one. The table has 300,000 to 350,000 clones, under 8.5% seen once. Sequenced: central memory CD4+ T cells from blood. The receptor set was obtained from a woman aged 18-29 years in good health. CDR3s include the opening cysteine and the closing phenylalanine or tryptophan. A D gene is named only where the DNA matches it firmly. Size tells how often a clone was seen (once, few, many) or the class of an expanded clone, and some rows leave it out.

cdr3_nt cdr3_aa clone_size d_call j_call v_call
TGTGCCAGTAGTATCGTGGTAGCGGGAGTTGGAAGCAGCACAGATACGCAGTATTTT CASSIVVAGVGSSTDTQYF few TRBD2 TRBJ2-3 TRBV19
TGCAGTGCTAGACCGGGGGTCGAGCAGTACTTC CSARPGVEQYF . . TRBJ2-7 TRBV20-1
TGTGCCAGCAGCCAGAGGGGCTCTGGGGCCAACGTCCTGACTTTC CASSQRGSGANVLTF many . TRBJ2-6 TRBV5-4
TGCGCCAGCAGCTTGGGACAGGGGGCCATGACCTACGAGCAGTACTTC CASSLGQGAMTYEQYF . TRBD1 TRBJ2-7 TRBV5-1
TGTGCCAGCAGTGGGCAGGGAAAGAACTATGGCTACACCTTC CASSGQGKNYGYTF many . TRBJ1-2 TRBV2
TGTGCCAGTAGTGGAAGACTAGCGGGAGCGGGCCAGAATGAGCAGTTCTTC CASSGRLAGAGQNEQFF few TRBD2 TRBJ2-1 TRBV19
TGTGCCAGCAGCCGATTTAGGGGCGAACCCTCTGGGGCCAACGTCCTGACTTTC CASSRFRGEPSGANVLTF . . TRBJ2-6 TRBV11-2
TGCGCCAGCAGCCCCGGGACAGGTAGACCCCAGTACTTC CASSPGTGRPQYF few TRBD1 TRBJ2-5 TRBV4-1
TGTGCCAGCAGCTTAGGCTCCTCCTACAATGAGCAGTTCTTC CASSLGSSYNEQFF few . TRBJ2-1 TRBV7-6
TGTGCCAGTAGTTCGGGAGGATCGACGTTCTTC CASSSGGSTFF many TRBD2 TRBJ2-1 TRBV19
TGTGCCAGCTTGACTAGCGGGGGCGCAGATACGCAGTATTTT CASLTSGGADTQYF few TRBD2 TRBJ2-3 TRBV13
TGTGCCAGCAGTTCAAACAGTCGGGAGCAGTACTTC CASSSNSREQYF few . TRBJ2-7 TRBV28
TGTGCCAGCAGTTCCCACTCTGGGGCCAACGTCCTGACTTTC CASSSHSGANVLTF few . TRBJ2-6 TRBV27
TGCAGCGTTTCCACAGAGGCCAAAAACATTCAGTACTTC CSVSTEAKNIQYF few . TRBJ2-4 TRBV29-1
TGTGCCAGCAGTGATATACTAGCGATTGATACGCAGTATTTT CASSDILAIDTQYF few TRBD2 TRBJ2-3 TRBV6-4
TGCAGCGTTACCTCAGGACAGAAACATGAAGCTTTCTTT CSVTSGQKHEAFF few . TRBJ1-1 TRBV29-1
TGTGCCAGCAGTGCCCAGCCCTTGGGCCAGGTGGGCTCTGGGGCCAACGTCCTGACTTTC CASSAQPLGQVGSGANVLTF . . TRBJ2-6 TRBV6-1
TGTGCCACCAGCAAAAGACAGGCGGCCCACAGGAATGAGCAGTTCTTC CATSKRQAAHRNEQFF . . TRBJ2-1 TRBV15
TGTGCCAGCAGCCCCGGACTAGCGACAGATACGCAGTATTTT CASSPGLATDTQYF . TRBD2 TRBJ2-3 TRBV7-2
TGTGCCAGCAGCGTAATTGCGGGTAGGGGTAGCAATCAGCCCCAGCATTTT CASSVIAGRGSNQPQHF . . TRBJ1-5 TRBV9
TGTGCCAGCAGTCCCAACACAGCGAACACCGGGGAGCTGTTTTTT CASSPNTANTGELFF few . TRBJ2-2 TRBV28
TGTGCCAGCAGCCAAGGACGAACTGGAAACACCATATATTTT CASSQGRTGNTIYF . . TRBJ1-3 TRBV4-2
TGTGCCAGCAGTGTGGTTGTGGGCACGCAGTACTTC CASSVVVGTQYF . . TRBJ2-7 TRBV28
TGTGCCAGCAGCGTTCAGGGCAACCCTCGGAACTTC CASSVQGNPRNF few . TRBJ2-5 TRBV21-1
TGTGCCAGCAGCCCCCTCAGGGGGACTAATGAAAAACTGTTTTTT CASSPLRGTNEKLFF few TRBD1 TRBJ1-4 TRBV4-2
TGCGCCAGCAGCTTGGACAGCCAAGAGACCCAGTACTTC CASSLDSQETQYF few . TRBJ2-5 TRBV5-1
TGTGCCAGCAGCCCCCTTTGGGGGGGCACTGAAGCTTTCTTT CASSPLWGGTEAFF few . TRBJ1-1 TRBV7-9
TGTGCCAGCAGCTTCATAGCGGGAGGTTCACCTTGGTCCTACAATGAGCAGTTCTTC CASSFIAGGSPWSYNEQFF . TRBD2 TRBJ2-1 TRBV5-8
TGTGCCAGCAGCTTCTCGGGGGACAATCAGCCCCAGCATTTT CASSFSGDNQPQHF few . TRBJ1-5 TRBV7-9
TGTGCCAGCAGCCCCCGTGGCGGCAATGAGCAGTTCTTC CASSPRGGNEQFF few . TRBJ2-1 TRBV11-2
TGTGCCAGCAGCTTAGAGGGTGCGGCGGAGTCCACAGATACGCAGTATTTT CASSLEGAAESTDTQYF few . TRBJ2-3 TRBV7-2
TGTGCCAGTAGTACAAACAGGGTTACGAATGAGCAGTTCTTC CASSTNRVTNEQFF . . TRBJ2-1 TRBV19
TGTGCCAGCAGCCGGAGCGGGATGAACACCGGGGAGCTGTTTTTT CASSRSGMNTGELFF . TRBD2 TRBJ2-2 TRBV2
TGTGCCACCAGCAGAGTCGCACGGACTAGCGGGATCACAGATACGCAGTATTTT CATSRVARTSGITDTQYF . TRBD2 TRBJ2-3 TRBV15
TGTGCCAGCAGTCAGGGGCAGGCAACAGCAGATACGCAGTATTTT CASSQGQATADTQYF few . TRBJ2-3 TRBV7-9
TGTGCCAGCAGCTTCTTCCTCTCAGGGTCCGGGGAGCTGTTTTTT CASSFFLSGSGELFF . . TRBJ2-2 TRBV7-2
TGTGCCAGCAGTTTATTGCCCGTCGGTGCCGGGGAGCTGTTTTTT CASSLLPVGAGELFF few . TRBJ2-2 TRBV27
TGTGCCAGCAGCCCGACTAGCGGGAGACAAGAGACCCAGTACTTC CASSPTSGRQETQYF few TRBD2 TRBJ2-5 TRBV7-2
TGTGCCAGTAGTCGGGACAGGGGCCGCGGAAGGAATAATCAGCCCCAGCATTTT CASSRDRGRGRNNQPQHF . TRBD1 TRBJ1-5 TRBV19
TGTGCCATCAGAGGTGGGAGTACTGGGGCCAACGTCCTGACTTTC CAIRGGSTGANVLTF many . TRBJ2-6 TRBV10-3
TGTGCCAGCAGCGTCCTCGACCGGGTCGTTAACTATGGCTACACCTTC CASSVLDRVVNYGYTF . . TRBJ1-2 TRBV9
TGCAGTGCGAGTTCCCGGGGGCCCCAGCATTTT CSASSRGPQHF . . TRBJ1-5 TRBV20-1
TGTGCCAGCAGCCCGGGTGTAACGGGAGGGACAATGAGCCAAGAGACCCAGTACTTC CASSPGVTGGTMSQETQYF . TRBD2 TRBJ2-5 TRBV7-9
TGTGCCAGCAGCATAATTGGTCAGCCCCAGCATTTT CASSIIGQPQHF few . TRBJ1-5 TRBV5-4
TGTGCCAGCAGCCACACAGGACTAGCGGGAGGGTCCTACAATGAGCAGTTCTTC CASSHTGLAGGSYNEQFF many TRBD2 TRBJ2-1 TRBV7-9
TGTGCCAGTAGTATAGCGATCCCCCGGGATGGCTACACCTTC CASSIAIPRDGYTF few . TRBJ1-2 TRBV19
TGTGCCAGCAGCTTAGGGACAGGCGAGCAGTACTTC CASSLGTGEQYF few TRBD1 TRBJ2-7 TRBV7-3
TGTGCCAGCAGCCAAGATTCCAGAGCAGAGACCCAGTACTTC CASSQDSRAETQYF . . TRBJ2-5 TRBV5-4
TGTGCCAGCAGCTTTGCTAGCGCTAATGAGCAGTTCTTC CASSFASANEQFF few . TRBJ2-1 TRBV7-9
TGTGCCAGCAGTTTAGCGGGAGGGGTTCGCAATGAGCAGTTCTTC CASSLAGGVRNEQFF few TRBD2 TRBJ2-1 TRBV28
TGTGCCAGCAGCTTAGGGTTCGGGGAGACCCAGTACTTC CASSLGFGETQYF few . TRBJ2-5 TRBV7-2